Described below is a single TCR beta chain sequence and its context. The sample is drawn from a study of blood T cell repertoires in COVID-19. Repertoires were generated with immunoSEQ multiplex PCR, while TCRdb's copy carries only in-frame clones and drops some. In the table there are tens of thousands of clones, approximately 82% of which are singletons. The CDR3 loop spans 12 amino acids. The germline V and J ends were trimmed by 6 bases and 3 bases, with 9 bases remaining between them. Germline values: CDR1 MDHEN, CDR2 SYDVKM. The sequenced material came from peripheral blood. This chain uses TRBV28 with TRBJ2-7; maybe TRBD1 (5 bases). The origin of this receptor is a human donor in a cohort sampled during active COVID-19. The CDR3 DNA follows: TGTGCCAGCAGAAACAGGATCTACGAGCAGTACTTC. It encodes CASRNRIYEQYF. The full variable domain, completed using reference TRBV28 and TRBJ2-7, is DVKVTQSSRYLVKRTGEKVFLECVQDMDHENMFWYRQDPGLGLRLIYFSYDVKMKEKGDIPEGYSVSREKKERFSLILESASTNQTSMYLCASRNRIYEQYFGPGTRLTVT.